The entry below gives a single TCR beta chain sequence along with its context. Its specificity is unknown. This entry is derived from a study of T-cell memory formation after mild COVID-19. Turning to the study itself: Largely, the TCR clusters proved donor specific. General study findings and limits: Nothing confirmed that second-wave clones peaking on day 37 were specific for SARS-CoV-2. Clones that shrank (day 15 to 85) were balanced CD4/CD8, whereas later expanders leaned CD4+.

V trimming: 3 bases; J trimming: 3 bases; junction bases outside the gene matches: 8. In germline, CDR1 is LGHNA, CDR2 YNFKEQ. This CDR3 region has 15 residues. TCRdb reprocessed the 5' RACE reads via MiXCR and lists one record per CDR3 protein. The sample contains about 360,000 distinct CDR3 sequences, around 13% of which appear only once. The TCR comes from a man aged 18 to 30 who had mild COVID-19 (a few samples of this study predate the infection). Cell type and time point are not known. Material: PBMCs or a T cell subset sorted from them (not recorded which). The rearrangement uses TRBV4-2 and TRBJ2-7, with 7 bases that match TRBD1. The CDR3 coding sequence is TGTGCCAGCAGCCAGCTAGAGGGGGCGGGCTACGAGCAGTACTTC. It is translated as CASSQLEGAGYEQYF.